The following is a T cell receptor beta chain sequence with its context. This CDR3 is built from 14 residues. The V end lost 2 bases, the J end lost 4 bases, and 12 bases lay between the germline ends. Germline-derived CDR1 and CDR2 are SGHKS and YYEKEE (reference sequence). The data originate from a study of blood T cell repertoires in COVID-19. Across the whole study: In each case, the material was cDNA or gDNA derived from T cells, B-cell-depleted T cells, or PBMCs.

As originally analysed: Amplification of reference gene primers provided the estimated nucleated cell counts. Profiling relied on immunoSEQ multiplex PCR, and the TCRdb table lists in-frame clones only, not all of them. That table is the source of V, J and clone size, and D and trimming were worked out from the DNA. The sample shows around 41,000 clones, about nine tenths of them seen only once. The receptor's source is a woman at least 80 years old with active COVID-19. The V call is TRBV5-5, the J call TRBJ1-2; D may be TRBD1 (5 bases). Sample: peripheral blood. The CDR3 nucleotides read TGTGCCAGCAGCTTACAGGAAGTAGGCTATGGCTACACCTTC. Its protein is CASSLQEVGYGYTF.